This paragraph reports one TCR beta chain. Its recognized antigen is unknown. No per-base quality is available; no much larger clone lies one base away. The same CDR3 can be traced to other DNA sequences in this sample. The record originates from a study of cytomegalovirus exposure and HLA in healthy donors (dated by TCRdb to the late 2010s). Notes on the research overall: According to an earlier analysis of 450 to 650 of the donors, 150 million to 200 million T cells yielded some 120 million unique TCR beta sequences and about 300 Gb of sequence data. About 280 gigabases of sequencing data and about 92 million unique TCR sequences made up an early release that covered 500 to 700 HLA-typed donors. Of the approximately 400 genotyped donors, approximately 83% fell in the genetic ancestry cluster associated with self-reported Caucasian donors. The aim of the study was to test whether cataloging public T cell receptors could identify signatures of past pathogen exposure. The T cell repertoires of 550 to 850 subjects were profiled by immunosequencing and related to cytomegalovirus serostatus. In addition to the first cohort of 500 to 850 subjects, a separate validation cohort of approximately 110 different subjects was used. To predict cytomegalovirus infection status, the study brought together high-throughput TCR immunosequencing, statistical association of individual TCRs with disease status, and machine learning. A later analysis re-examined previously published TCR beta repertoires from roughly 720 donors and added high-resolution HLA genotyping to investigate patterns of TCR occurrence. In the later analysis, no new phenotypic data were used to find candidate immune exposures; instead, reliance was placed on TCR beta sequences and their occurrence across donors. In an earlier analysis of roughly 600 of the donors, high-throughput TCR beta sequencing was used to judge whether each TCR beta V gene segment behaved as functional or pseudogenic. Alongside the repertoire data, information on donor age, sex, ethnicity and CMV serostatus was compiled. In a later genetic analysis, genome-wide SNP genotypes for about 55% of the 666 donors were used, and that subset was treated as a discovery cohort. All discovery cohort repertoires had been generated on a single sequencing platform. HLA typing included class I and class II loci at four-digit resolution. Typing coverage varied by locus: 629-630 donors for A, B, C, DRB1 and DQB1; 500 to 550 for DQA1; approximately 570 for DPA1; 450 to 480 for DPB1. Roughly 5 DR-DQ haplotypes were handled as single units for association and clustering, since linkage in the cohort was strong. On average, around 240,000 unique TCR beta nucleotide sequences were sequenced per donor among a few hundred genotyped donors of the cohort, with roughly 20% of those sequences being non-productive.

Based on the germline V gene, the CDR1 and CDR2 sequences are SGHVS and FNYEAQ. Including the terminal cysteine and phenylalanine, the CDR3 comprises 14 residues. The read is trimmed to its CDR3 DNA, 42 bases read in frame from base 1. Clipping removes 1 base from V and 3 bases from J, with 2 as the unmatched junction base count. Libraries were built with the immunoSEQ multiplex PCR assay. For the multiplex PCR, a mixture combining 60 forward primers for TCR Vbeta segments and 13 reverse primers for TCR Jbeta segments was used. The CDR3 region of rearranged TCR beta genes was amplified from genomic DNA by a multiplex PCR assay. The Illumina HiSeq System was used to sequence the amplified TCR beta libraries as 87-base-pair reads. Regarding the original processing steps: In a later analysis, tens of millions of unique TCR beta chains were counted across the approximately 620 repertoires, and roughly 11 million of these chains were shared by at least two donors. Raw reads were error-corrected and collapsed into unique sequences by a nearest-neighbor algorithm in which closely related sequences were merged to remove PCR and sequencing errors. V, D and J gene segments were assigned by aligning CDR3 sequences to IMGT reference sequences. For a sequence to be retained, a match of at least six nucleotides was required to both a V gene segment and a J gene segment. Rearrangements were classified as productive when the CDR3 lacked stop codons and remained in frame with V and J, and all other rearrangements were classified as non-productive. Following IMGT convention, CDR3 was defined as the stretch from the second conserved V-encoded cysteine up to the conserved J-encoded phenylalanine. The earlier analysis of about 590 of the donors excluded sequences that lacked an unambiguous match to a single V gene segment. In an earlier analysis of about 590 of the donors, a V segment was called functional when productive rearrangements were above 56.7%, and segregating when the standard deviation between donors exceeded 5%. A statistical classification framework was developed to diagnose cytomegalovirus status using the catalog of TCR beta chain sequences. V and J gene assignment, in a later analysis, came from comparing TCR nucleotide sequences with IMGT/GENE-DB human TR gene sequences. The TCRdist pipeline was used in a later analysis to assign CDR3 sequences and most-parsimonious VDJ recombination scenarios. In a later analysis, each TCR beta chain was defined by its CDR3 amino acid sequence together with its V-gene family, and reads lacking a unique V-gene family were excluded. As a way to deal with suspected cross-contamination and a sequencing artifact, a later analysis dropped 450 to 600 nucleotide sequences that were highly shared and had low generation probability. A later analysis calculated a clonal expansion index for each public chain from normalized within-repertoire ranks of inferred template counts. Generation probabilities in a later analysis came from a VDJ recombination model fitted to out-of-frame rearrangements, and those results were checked against IGoR. In a later analysis, hypergeometric tests were used to score TCR-TCR, TCR-HLA and TCR-CMV co-occurrence, with a repertoire-size bias correction applied to TCR pairs. False discovery rates were estimated in a later analysis by permuting HLA or CMV assignments 20 times. In a later analysis, co-occurring TCRs were grouped using DBSCAN, with TCRdist sequence similarity added in when clustering inside HLA-allele-positive subsets. Repertoires with fewer than 30,000 or more than 120,000 public chains, plus five repertoires with anomalous nucleotide sharing, were excluded from co-occurrence clustering. Drawn from immuneACCESS, this table holds only the in-frame rearrangements with V and J called that TCRdb kept. Clones are partly lost; checked studies trace under half to an unresolved V gene and leave the rest unexplained. The DNA was the basis for D and trimming; V, J and clone size are from that table. The sample yields 150,000 to 200,000 clones; roughly 80% were counted once. The ten most abundant clones make up roughly 4.5% of the sample.

In total, 600 or so healthy bone marrow donors made up the cohort. Cohort members were all nominally healthy when sampled, although unrecorded immune exposures were likely present. The donor was CMV seropositive and was included in the group of 250 to 300 seropositive cohort members. A peripheral blood sample was provided by each donor, and peripheral blood mononuclear cells were used for TCR beta sequencing. Genomic DNA was extracted from the blood cell samples with the Qiagen DNeasy Blood Extraction Kit. What the work shows at the level of the full study, not this receptor alone: When HLA alleles, especially DR and DQ, strongly co-occurred, TCR associations were difficult to assign to individual alleles. In a later analysis, the rate of TCR association differed among HLA loci, with DRB1 alleles having the most associated TCRs and HLA-C alleles having the fewest. Most CMV-associated TCR beta chains appeared to be HLA-restricted in a later analysis, and the HLA associations seemed to be driven largely by CMV exposure. A later analysis associated about 18,000 TCR beta sequences with specific HLA alleles at a false discovery rate of 0.05. HLA typing was unavailable for some donors at each locus, so association tests used only the typed subset. In a later analysis, HLA-associated TCR beta chains were found to be more clonally expanded and to have lower generation probabilities than equally common non-associated chains. The classifier was reported to diagnose cytomegalovirus status with high specificity and sensitivity in both the original cohort and the validation cohort. Three of the identified cytomegalovirus-associated TCR beta chains were confirmed in vitro to be specific for cytomegalovirus antigens. In this cohort, only TCR beta chains were sequenced, and detectable features were limited by the absence of alpha or paired-chain data. The study gave a list of 150 to 200 TCR beta chains associated with cytomegalovirus. Roughly uniform sequencing depth across donors was assumed in presence/absence analyses, although this assumption may not hold. An association between a missense DCLRE1C variant and V-gene and J-gene trimming of TCR beta chains was found in a later genetic analysis and replicated in an independent cohort. The sequencing pipeline was judged likely to have produced a cluster of highly shared sequence variants as a technical artifact. Compared with the roughly 700-donor mean, donors in an Asian-associated ancestry cluster had fewer N-insertions in productive TCRs, according to a later genetic analysis. A further reported finding was that TCR beta sequences accurately predicted the HLA-A and HLA-B alleles for most subjects in the first cohort. Broadly in line with IMGT annotations, most TCR beta V segments showed up in productive rearrangements about 87% or about 30% of the time in an earlier analysis of several hundred of the donors. Linkage disequilibrium might explain the correlated functional status among segregating V segments, but an unknown experimental factor could not be excluded. Most TCR sequences were seen in very few donors, while some public TCRs were found in many individuals. In a later analysis, several top co-occurrence clusters were reported to appear linked to parvovirus B19, influenza, CMV and Epstein-Barr virus. Immune exposure information for the cohort was limited to CMV serostatus. According to the authors, the approach could potentially be generalized to other disease states and immunological phenotypes. Some IMGT-functional V segments, including TRBV6-2 and TRBV6-3, could not be distinguished by the 87-base-pair reads and were therefore excluded. Because counts were too low, seventeen rarely observed V segments, including chromosome 9 orphons, were left out of the earlier analysis of about 500 of the donors.

Recombination joined TRBV7-6 with TRBJ2-7, with TRBD2 identical over 8 junction bases. The specimen sequenced was PBMCs. The TCR sequence derives from a woman younger than 30 in good health and CMV-seropositive. The DNA is TGTGCCAGCAGCTTAGGCGGGGGGAGCTACGAGCAGTACTTC. This codes for CASSLGGGSYEQYF.